The 26 T cell receptor beta chains given below trace back to one sample, sequenced in a study of cytomegalovirus exposure and HLA in healthy donors. PCR employed 60 Vbeta and 13 Jbeta primers. The repertoire was sequenced with immunoSEQ multiplex PCR; TCRdb's copy has only in-frame clones and lacks some. This sample yields about 160,000 clones, of which approximately 77% are seen a single time; roughly 3.7% belongs to the top ten. The sequencing sample was made of PBMCs. The receptors stem from a man in his thirties or forties in good health and CMV-seropositive.

V usage is TRBV18 and J usage is TRBJ2-7, with 7 positions matching TRBD1. This CDR3 has 14 amino acids. Germline CDR1 KGHSH, CDR2 LQKENI. The J segment lost 4 bases and the V segment lost 4 bases, leaving 7 bases of the junction unmatched. The CDR3 is CASSLRQGSYEQYF. For the CDR3, the DNA is TGTGCCAGCTCACTTCGACAGGGATCGTACGAGCAGTACTTC.

This chain joins TRBV19 and TRBJ2-7; a possible D gene is TRBD1 (6 bases). From germline, CDR1 is LNHDA and CDR2 SQIVND (reference sequence). The ends were cut back, 3 bases at V and 6 bases at J, with 15 bases in the middle. CDR3 length equals 14 residues. CDR3 protein: CASSITGSAREQYF. The CDR3 DNA is TGTGCCAGTAGTATTACAGGGTCGGCGCGCGAGCAGTACTTC.

This CDR3 is CASSAWTYYEQYF. The CDR3 nucleotides are TGTGCCAGCAGTGCTTGGACTTACTACGAGCAGTACTTC. The chain links TRBV2 to TRBJ2-7; D is perhaps TRBD2 (5 bases). Per the germline V gene, CDR1 is SNHLY and CDR2 is FYNNEI. The CDR3 runs to 13 residues. Trimming pared 4 bases from V and 3 bases from J, leaving 10 bases between.

V gene TRBV7-9 combines with J gene TRBJ2-1; a possible D gene is TRBD2 (6 bases). The CDR3 has 13 residues. The germline CDR1 and CDR2 sequences are SEHNR and FQNEAQ (reference sequence). V lost 5 bases to trimming and J lost 9 bases, with 14 bases between them. The CDR3 nucleotides are TGTGCCAGCAGCACGGACTATCCCGGTGAGCAGTTCTTC. It codes for CASSTDYPGEQFF.

Regarding this clone: Other DNA sequences in this specimen translate into the identical CDR3. The V gene is TRBV7-3, the J gene TRBJ2-2, with unresolved D. The CDR3 loop spans 12 amino acids. In germline, CDR1 is SGHTA, CDR2 FQGTGA. The V end lost 5 bases, the J end lost 3 bases, and 4 bases lay between the germline ends. The DNA of the CDR3 is TGTGCCAGCAGCCCTTACACCGGGGAGCTGTTTTTT. This gives the protein CASSPYTGELFF.

The V and J genes are TRBV7-9 and TRBJ2-1; 7 nucleotides align to TRBD2. Unmatched junction bases numbered 4, after V lost 1 base and J lost 4 bases. CDR1 is SEHNR, CDR2 FQNEAQ, per germline (reference sequence). This CDR3 comprises 15 residues. The CDR3 DNA sequence: TGTGCCAGCAGCTTAGGAGCAGCGGGGTACAATGAGCAGTTCTTC. Protein: CASSLGAAGYNEQFF.

This chain joins TRBV11-2 and TRBJ1-3, with D tentatively TRBD1 (6 bases). The CDR3 totals 14 residues. CDR1 and CDR2 from the germline V gene are SGHAT and FQNNGV. V was shortened by 1 base and J by 3 bases, with 7 bases between the two germline ends. The CDR3 DNA follows: TGTGCCAGCAGCTTAGCCAGGGGTGGAAACACCATATATTTT. Encoded protein: CASSLARGGNTIYF.

The chain combines TRBV28 with TRBJ2-4; possible D gene TRBD1, 5 bases. Germline CDR1 and CDR2: MDHEN and SYDVKM. This CDR3 is 15 amino acids long. V was trimmed by 1 base and J by 8 bases, leaving 15 bases between them. The CDR3 bases are TGTGCCAGCAGTTTATTGGGGCAGGGTGTAGACATTCAGTACTTC. It translates to CASSLLGQGVDIQYF. The entire variable domain, with the rest obtained from reference TRBV28 and TRBJ2-4, is as follows: DVKVTQSSRYLVKRTGEKVFLECVQDMDHENMFWYRQDPGLGLRLIYFSYDVKMKEKGDIPEGYSVSREKKERFSLILESASTNQTSMYLCASSLLGQGVDIQYFGAGTRLSVL.

The J gene is TRBJ2-1, the V gene TRBV7-6; D might be TRBD2 (6 bases). There are 14 residues in the CDR3. In germline, CDR1 is SGHVS, CDR2 FNYEAQ. V was shortened by 4 bases and J by 0 bases, with 7 bases between the two germline ends. The CDR3 DNA sequence: TGTGCCAGCAGCTGGGGAGGCTCCTACAATGAGCAGTTCTTC. Protein: CASSWGGSYNEQFF.

V and J are TRBV11-2 and TRBJ1-1; D possibly corresponds to TRBD1 (5 bases). Trimming removed 1 base from V and 0 bases from J, with 9 bases in between. CDR1 is SGHAT and CDR2 is FQNNGV in the germline V gene. This CDR3 has 15 amino acids. In nucleotides, the CDR3 is TGTGCCAGCAGCTTAGCCGGACACTTGAACACTGAAGCTTTCTTT. It codes for CASSLAGHLNTEAFF.

The chain uses TRBV5-5 and TRBJ1-1; D might be TRBD1 (5 bases). Trimming pared 4 bases from V and 0 bases from J, leaving 13 bases between. The CDR3 extends over 15 amino acids. CDR1 is SGHKS and CDR2 is YYEKEE in the germline V gene (reference sequence). This chain's CDR3 is CASSHPSGVNTEAFF. CDR3 in DNA: TGTGCCAGCAGCCACCCCTCGGGGGTGAACACTGAAGCTTTCTTT.

This chain uses TRBV5-1 with TRBJ2-3; TRBD2 agrees at 8 bases. Germline values: CDR1 SGHRS, CDR2 YFSETQ. Trimming cost V 4 bases and J 6 bases; bases outside gene matches: 16. The CDR3 runs 17 residues. The CDR3 DNA reads TGCGCCAGCAGCCCACGACTGCGCGCGGGGGGCGGTGATACGCAGTATTTT. It codes for CASSPRLRAGGGDTQYF.

This clone was detected only once. The chain has TRBV27 and TRBJ2-1, with D perhaps matching TRBD2 (5 bases). From germline, CDR1 is MNHEY and CDR2 SMNVEV (reference sequence). V shed 2 bases and J shed 5 bases, with 13 bases lying between them. CDR3 length: 15 residues. Written as DNA, the CDR3 is TGTGCCAGCAGTTTAGAGGGATTGGGGAACAATGAGCAGTTCTTC. This translates into CASSLEGLGNNEQFF.

The chain has TRBV5-6 and TRBJ2-3; D gene unclear. The CDR3 has 14 amino acids. Trimming took 0 bases from V and 6 from J, leaving 11 bases between them. Germline lookup yields CDR1 SGHDT and CDR2 YYEEEE. This CDR3 is CASSLVQAVDTQYF. The CDR3 DNA reads as TGTGCCAGCAGCTTGGTTCAGGCAGTTGATACGCAGTATTTT.

This chain connects TRBV10-3 to TRBJ1-5; D might be TRBD1 (5 bases). The CDR3 contains 15 residues. Germline V gene data show CDR1 as ENHRY and CDR2 as SYGVKD. V lost 0 bases and J 6 bases, leaving 12 bases between the germline ends. The CDR3 sequence is CAISESWQGGQPQHF. CDR3 nucleotide sequence: TGTGCCATCAGTGAGTCTTGGCAGGGTGGTCAGCCCCAGCATTTT.

CDR3 residues: CASSLRGRGADTQYF. Written as DNA, the CDR3 is TGCGCCAGCAGCTTGCGGGGAAGAGGTGCAGATACGCAGTATTTT. The V call is TRBV5-1, the J call TRBJ2-3, with D possibly TRBD2 on 5 matching bases. Trimming stripped 1 base from V and 4 bases from J, with 13 bases between. This CDR3 spans 15 amino acids. Germline loops: CDR1 SGHRS, CDR2 YFSETQ. The variable domain in full, completed from reference TRBV5-1 and TRBJ2-3, reads KAGVTQTPRYLIKTRGQQVTLSCSPISGHRSVSWYQQTPGQGLQFLFEYFSETQRNKGNFPGRFSGRQFSNSRSEMNVSTLELGDSALYLCASSLRGRGADTQYFGPGTRLTVL.

This chain uses TRBV6-1 with TRBJ1-5, with unresolved D. The CDR3 extends over 14 amino acids. Germline V CDR1 and CDR2: MNHNS, SASEGT. Trimming left V 4 bases short and J 3 bases short, with 10 bases between. The CDR3 coding sequence is TGTGCCAGCAGTGGCGAGAAGTACAATCAGCCCCAGCATTTT. This encodes CASSGEKYNQPQHF.

This clone was observed a handful of times. The gene calls are TRBV9 and TRBJ2-3; D perhaps matches TRBD2 (6 bases). Germline CDR1 SGDLS, CDR2 YYNGEE. CDR3 length equals 14 residues. V was clipped by 2 bases and J by 4 bases, with 11 bases between them. CDR3 DNA sequence: TGTGCCAGCAGCGTGACTAGTCAATCAGATACGCAGTATTTT. Translation: CASSVTSQSDTQYF.

This clone came up a few times. The chain employs TRBV7-6 and TRBJ2-3; perhaps TRBD1 as D (6 bases). The CDR3 has 14 amino acids. Germline V gene sequence: CDR1 SGHVS, CDR2 FNYEAQ. Deletions cut 1 base from V and 4 bases from J, with 9 bases between. CDR3 sequence (DNA): TGTGCCAGCAGCTTAGTGGACAGCCCAGATACGCAGTATTTT. Its translation is CASSLVDSPDTQYF.

The chain recombines TRBV4-1 with TRBJ1-2, with 8 bases aligning to TRBD1. The CDR3 extends over 15 amino acids. Germline assignment: CDR1 MGHRA and CDR2 YSYEKL. V was clipped by 0 bases and J by 4 bases; unmatched bases: 4. CDR3 nucleotide sequence: TGCGCCAGCAGCCAAGAAGAGGGACAGGCCTATGGCTACACCTTC. It specifies CASSQEEGQAYGYTF.

This chain connects TRBV6-5 to TRBJ1-6; TRBD1 might be the D (6 bases). Trimming stripped 0 bases from V and 7 bases from J, with 10 bases between. CDR1 is MNHEY and CDR2 is SVGAGI in the germline V gene. This CDR3 has 15 residues. CDR3 sequence reads: CASSYSYDRNSPLHF. The CDR3 nucleotides are TGTGCCAGCAGTTACTCGTATGACAGGAATTCACCCCTCCACTTT.

This clone occurred once. The rearrangement links TRBV2 to TRBJ1-6, with 8 bases that match TRBD1. The CDR3 has 13 amino acids. After removal of 7 bases from V and 10 bases from J, the junction contained 6 bases not matched to a gene. Looked up from germline, CDR1 is SNHLY and CDR2 is FYNNEI. The CDR3 here is CASIGQGRSPLHF. DNA for the CDR3: TGTGCCAGCATAGGACAGGGCCGGTCACCCCTCCACTTT.

This chain uses TRBV5-1 with TRBJ1-6; D gene uncertain. In germline, CDR1 is SGHRS, CDR2 YFSETQ. The CDR3 extends over 16 amino acids. Deletions cut 0 bases from V and 12 bases from J, with 19 bases between. This CDR3 is CASSLEGRKWTEPLHF. As DNA, the CDR3 is TGCGCCAGCAGCTTGGAGGGCAGGAAATGGACTGAACCCCTCCACTTT.

This clone occurred a few times. The V gene is TRBV10-3, the J gene TRBJ2-5; D call uncertain. Germline V lookup: CDR1 ENHRY, CDR2 SYGVKD. CDR3 size: 14 residues. V was trimmed by 3 bases and J by 2 bases, leaving 10 bases between them. The CDR3 DNA is TGTGCCATCAGTGACGAGGTCGTACAAGAGACCCAGTACTTC. It codes for CAISDEVVQETQYF.

V is TRBV30 and J is TRBJ1-1; 7 nucleotides line up with TRBD1. CDR1 and CDR2 from the germline V gene are GTSNPN and SVGIG (reference sequence). V lost 5 bases, J lost 5 bases, and 11 bases stayed unmatched. The CDR3 runs to 14 residues. Here the CDR3 reads CAWGRTGARTEAFF. DNA of the CDR3: TGTGCCTGGGGACGGACAGGCGCGAGAACTGAAGCTTTCTTT.

V usage is TRBV5-1 and J usage is TRBJ2-3; 14 positions match TRBD2. There are 15 residues in the CDR3. The J segment lost 4 bases and the V segment lost 4 bases, leaving 2 bases of the junction unmatched. Germline-derived CDR1 and CDR2 are SGHRS and YFSETQ. CDR3 in DNA: TGCGCCAGCAGCCCGGGACTAGCGGGGGCAGATACGCAGTATTTT. It specifies CASSPGLAGADTQYF.